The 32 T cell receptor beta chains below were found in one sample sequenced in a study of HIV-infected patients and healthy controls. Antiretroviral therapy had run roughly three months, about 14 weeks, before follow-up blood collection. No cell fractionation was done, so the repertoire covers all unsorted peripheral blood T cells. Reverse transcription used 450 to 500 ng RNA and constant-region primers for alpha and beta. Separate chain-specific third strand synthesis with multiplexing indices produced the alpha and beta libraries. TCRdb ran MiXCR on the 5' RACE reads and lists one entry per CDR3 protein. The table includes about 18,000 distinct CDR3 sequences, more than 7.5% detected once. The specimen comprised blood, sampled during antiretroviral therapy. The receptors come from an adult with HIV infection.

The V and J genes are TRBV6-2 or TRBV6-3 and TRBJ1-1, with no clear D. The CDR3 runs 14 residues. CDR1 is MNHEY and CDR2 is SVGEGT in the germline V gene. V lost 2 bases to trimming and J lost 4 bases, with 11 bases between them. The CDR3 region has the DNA TGTGCCAGCAGTTACGAGGGAAGTATCACTGAAGCTTTCTTT. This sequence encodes CASSYEGSITEAFF.

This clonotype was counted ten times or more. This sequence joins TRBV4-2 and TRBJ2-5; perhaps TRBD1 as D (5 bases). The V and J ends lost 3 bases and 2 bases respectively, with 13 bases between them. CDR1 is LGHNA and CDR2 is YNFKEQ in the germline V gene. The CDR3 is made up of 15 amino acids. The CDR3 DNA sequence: TGTGCCAGCAGCCAGGCCGTAGGGGTACAAGAGACCCAGTACTTC. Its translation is CASSQAVGVQETQYF.

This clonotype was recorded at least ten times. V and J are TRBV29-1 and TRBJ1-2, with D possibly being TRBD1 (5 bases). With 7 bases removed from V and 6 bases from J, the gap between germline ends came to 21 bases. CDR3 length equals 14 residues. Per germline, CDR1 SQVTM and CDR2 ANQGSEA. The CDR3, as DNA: TGCAGCGCTGAGGGCCCGGGACGTTTTCATGGCTACACCTTC. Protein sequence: CSAEGPGRFHGYTF. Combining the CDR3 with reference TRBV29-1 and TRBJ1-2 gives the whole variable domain SAVISQKPSRDICQRGTSLTIQCQVDSQVTMMFWYRQQPGQSLTLIATANQGSEATYESGFVIDKFPISRPNLTFSTLTVSNMSPEDSSIYLCSAEGPGRFHGYTFGSGTRLTVV.

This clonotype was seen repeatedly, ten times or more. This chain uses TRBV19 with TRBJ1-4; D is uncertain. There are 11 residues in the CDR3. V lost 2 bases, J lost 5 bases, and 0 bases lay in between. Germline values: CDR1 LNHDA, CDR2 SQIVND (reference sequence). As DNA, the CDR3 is TGTGCCAGTAGTATAAATGAAAAACTGTTTTTT. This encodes CASSINEKLFF.

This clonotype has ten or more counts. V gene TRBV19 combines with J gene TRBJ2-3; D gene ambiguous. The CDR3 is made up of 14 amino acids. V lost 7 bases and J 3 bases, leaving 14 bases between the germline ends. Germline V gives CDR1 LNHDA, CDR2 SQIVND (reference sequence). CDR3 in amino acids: CASKDPRLTDTQYF. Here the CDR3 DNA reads TGTGCCAGTAAGGACCCGAGGTTGACAGATACGCAGTATTTT.

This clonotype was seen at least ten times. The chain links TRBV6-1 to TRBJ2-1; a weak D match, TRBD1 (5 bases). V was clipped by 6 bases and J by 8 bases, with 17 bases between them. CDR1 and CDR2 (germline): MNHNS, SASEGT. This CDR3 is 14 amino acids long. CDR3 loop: CASSQPQGNHEQFF. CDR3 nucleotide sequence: TGTGCCAGCAGCCAACCTCAGGGTAACCATGAGCAGTTCTTC.

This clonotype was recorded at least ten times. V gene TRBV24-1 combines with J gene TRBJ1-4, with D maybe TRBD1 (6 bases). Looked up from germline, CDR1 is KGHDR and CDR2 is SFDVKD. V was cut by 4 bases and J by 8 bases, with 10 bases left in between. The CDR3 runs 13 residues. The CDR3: CATSEGGKEKLFF. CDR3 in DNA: TGTGCCACCAGTGAGGGGGGCAAGGAAAAACTGTTTTTT.

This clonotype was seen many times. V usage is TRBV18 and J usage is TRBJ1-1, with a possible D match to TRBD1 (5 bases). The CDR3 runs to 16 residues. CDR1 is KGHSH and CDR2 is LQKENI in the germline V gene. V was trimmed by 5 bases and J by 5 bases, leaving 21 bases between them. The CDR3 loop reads CASSTTGDLRGTEAFF. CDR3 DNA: TGTGCCAGCTCAACAACCGGGGACCTCCGCGGGACTGAAGCTTTCTTT.

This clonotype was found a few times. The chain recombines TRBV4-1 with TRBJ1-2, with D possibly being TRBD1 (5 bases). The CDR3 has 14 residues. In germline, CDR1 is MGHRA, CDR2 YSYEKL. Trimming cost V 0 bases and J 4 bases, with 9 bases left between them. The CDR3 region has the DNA TGCGCCAGCAGCCAAGATCAGGGAAGCTATGGCTACACCTTC. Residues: CASSQDQGSYGYTF.

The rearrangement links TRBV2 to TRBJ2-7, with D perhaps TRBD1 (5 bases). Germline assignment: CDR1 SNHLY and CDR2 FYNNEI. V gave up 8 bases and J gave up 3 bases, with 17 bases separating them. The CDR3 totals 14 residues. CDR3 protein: CASLQALPLYEQYF. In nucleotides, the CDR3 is TGTGCCAGCCTACAGGCTTTGCCCCTCTACGAGCAGTACTTC.

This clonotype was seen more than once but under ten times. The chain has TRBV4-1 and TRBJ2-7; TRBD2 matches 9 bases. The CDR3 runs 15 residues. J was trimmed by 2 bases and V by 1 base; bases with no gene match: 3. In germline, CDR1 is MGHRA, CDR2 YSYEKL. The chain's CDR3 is CASSQGLAVTYEQYF. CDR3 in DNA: TGCGCCAGCAGCCAAGGACTAGCGGTTACCTACGAGCAGTACTTC.

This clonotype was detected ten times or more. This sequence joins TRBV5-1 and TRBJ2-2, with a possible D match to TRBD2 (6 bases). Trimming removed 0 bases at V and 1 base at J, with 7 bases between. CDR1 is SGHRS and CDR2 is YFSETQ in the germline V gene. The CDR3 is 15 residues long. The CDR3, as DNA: TGCGCCAGCAGCTTGGTTAGCGGGAACACCGGGGAGCTGTTTTTT. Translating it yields CASSLVSGNTGELFF.

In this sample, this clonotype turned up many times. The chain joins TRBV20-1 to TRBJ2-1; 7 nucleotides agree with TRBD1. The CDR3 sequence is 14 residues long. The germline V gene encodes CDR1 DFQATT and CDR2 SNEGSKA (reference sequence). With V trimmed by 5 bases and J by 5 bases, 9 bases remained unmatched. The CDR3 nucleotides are TGCAGTGCTGTCCGAGACAGGGATCACAATGAGCAGTTCTTC. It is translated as CSAVRDRDHNEQFF.

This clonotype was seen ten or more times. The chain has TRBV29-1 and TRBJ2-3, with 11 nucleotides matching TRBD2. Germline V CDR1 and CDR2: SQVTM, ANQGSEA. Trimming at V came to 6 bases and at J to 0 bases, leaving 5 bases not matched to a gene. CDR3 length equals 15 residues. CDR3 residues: CSVRLAGTSTDTQYF. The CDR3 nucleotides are TGCAGCGTCCGACTAGCGGGGACTAGCACAGATACGCAGTATTTT.

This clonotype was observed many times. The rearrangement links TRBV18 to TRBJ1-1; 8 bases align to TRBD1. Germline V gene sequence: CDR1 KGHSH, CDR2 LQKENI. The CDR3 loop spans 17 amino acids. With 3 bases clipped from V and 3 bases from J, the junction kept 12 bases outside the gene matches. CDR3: CASSPLERTGLDTEAFF. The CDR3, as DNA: TGTGCCAGCTCACCTCTTGAAAGGACAGGGCTGGACACTGAAGCTTTCTTT.

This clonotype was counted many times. The CDR3 reads CSARDRNSGVYSYEQYF. CDR3 DNA: TGCAGTGCTAGAGACCGAAATAGCGGGGTTTACTCCTACGAGCAGTACTTC. The chain links TRBV20-1 to TRBJ2-7, with TRBD2 matching over 8 bases. Germline trimming cut 0 bases from V and 0 bases from J; bases unmatched to any gene: 10. Germline V lookup: CDR1 DFQATT, CDR2 SNEGSKA (reference sequence). This CDR3 contains 17 residues.

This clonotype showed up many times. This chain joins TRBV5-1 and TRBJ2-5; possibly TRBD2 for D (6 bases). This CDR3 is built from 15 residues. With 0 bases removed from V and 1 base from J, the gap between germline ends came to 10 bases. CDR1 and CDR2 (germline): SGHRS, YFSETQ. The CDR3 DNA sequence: TGCGCCAGCAGCTTGGTGGGCGGGGCCCAAGAGACCCAGTACTTC. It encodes CASSLVGGAQETQYF.

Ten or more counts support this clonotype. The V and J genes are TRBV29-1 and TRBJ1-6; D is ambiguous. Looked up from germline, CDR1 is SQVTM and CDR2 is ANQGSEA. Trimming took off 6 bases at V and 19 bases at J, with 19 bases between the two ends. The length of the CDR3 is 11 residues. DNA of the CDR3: TGCAGCGTGCCGGGCATTACCTTCCCACACTTT. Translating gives CSVPGITFPHF.

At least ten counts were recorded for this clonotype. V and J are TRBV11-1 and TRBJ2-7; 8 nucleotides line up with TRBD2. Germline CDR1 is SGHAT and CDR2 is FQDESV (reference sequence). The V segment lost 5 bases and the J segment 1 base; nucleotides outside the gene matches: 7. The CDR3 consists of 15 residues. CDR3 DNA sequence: TGTGCCAGCAGCCCCTATAGCGGGGTTTCCTACGAGCAGTACTTC. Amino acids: CASSPYSGVSYEQYF. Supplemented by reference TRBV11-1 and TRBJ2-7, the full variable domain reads EAEVAQSPRYKITEKSQAVAFWCDPISGHATLYWYRQILGQGPELLVQFQDESVVDDSQLPKDRFSAERLKGVDSTLKIQPAELGDSAMYLCASSPYSGVSYEQYFGPGTRLTVT.

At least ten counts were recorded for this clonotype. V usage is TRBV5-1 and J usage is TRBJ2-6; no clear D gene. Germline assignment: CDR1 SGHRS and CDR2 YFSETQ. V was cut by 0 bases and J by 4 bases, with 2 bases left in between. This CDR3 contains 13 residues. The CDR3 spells CASSLEGANVLTF. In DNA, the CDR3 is TGCGCCAGCAGCTTGGAAGGGGCCAACGTCCTGACTTTC.

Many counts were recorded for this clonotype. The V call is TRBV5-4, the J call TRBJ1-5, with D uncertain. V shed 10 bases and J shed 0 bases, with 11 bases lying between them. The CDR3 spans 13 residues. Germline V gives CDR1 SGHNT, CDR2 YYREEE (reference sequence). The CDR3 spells CAGSTDSNQPQHF. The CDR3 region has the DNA TGTGCCGGGTCGACTGATAGCAATCAGCCCCAGCATTTT.

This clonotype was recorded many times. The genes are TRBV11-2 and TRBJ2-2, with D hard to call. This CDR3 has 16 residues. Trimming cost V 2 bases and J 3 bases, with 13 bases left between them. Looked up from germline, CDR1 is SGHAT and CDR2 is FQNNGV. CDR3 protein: CASSLNAERYTGELFF. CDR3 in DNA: TGTGCCAGCAGCTTAAATGCAGAACGTTACACCGGGGAGCTGTTTTTT.

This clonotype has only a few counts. DNA of the CDR3: TGTGCCTGCCGCCCAAGGGGTGACCCCAGACAGCCCCAGCATTTT. Amino acid sequence: CACRPRGDPRQPQHF. V is TRBV30 and J is TRBJ1-5; possibly TRBD1 for D (5 bases). The V end was cut by 6 bases, the J end by 7 bases, with 22 bases between. The CDR3 has 15 residues. From germline, CDR1 is GTSNPN and CDR2 SVGIG (reference sequence).

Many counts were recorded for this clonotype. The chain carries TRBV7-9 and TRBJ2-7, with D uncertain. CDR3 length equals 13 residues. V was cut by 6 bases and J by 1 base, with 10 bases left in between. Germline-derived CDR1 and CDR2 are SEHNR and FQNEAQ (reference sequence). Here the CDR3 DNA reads TGTGCCAGCAGGGGGATACAATCCTACGAGCAGTACTTC. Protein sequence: CASRGIQSYEQYF.

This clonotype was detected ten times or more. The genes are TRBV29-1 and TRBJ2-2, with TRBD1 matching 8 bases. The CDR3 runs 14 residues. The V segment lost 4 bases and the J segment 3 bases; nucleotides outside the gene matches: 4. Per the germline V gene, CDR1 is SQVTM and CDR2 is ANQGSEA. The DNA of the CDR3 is TGCAGCGTTGCTGACAGGGGAGACACCGGGGAGCTGTTTTTT. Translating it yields CSVADRGDTGELFF.

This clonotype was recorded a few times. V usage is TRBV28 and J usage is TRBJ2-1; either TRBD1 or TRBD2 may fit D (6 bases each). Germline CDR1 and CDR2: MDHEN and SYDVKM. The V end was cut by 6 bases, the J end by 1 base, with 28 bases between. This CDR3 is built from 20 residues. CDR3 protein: CASRHLGTTPGTSSYNEQFF. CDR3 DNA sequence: TGTGCCAGCAGACACCTAGGGACAACCCCCGGGACTTCATCCTACAATGAGCAGTTCTTC. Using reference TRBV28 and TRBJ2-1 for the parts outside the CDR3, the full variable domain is DVKVTQSSRYLVKRTGEKVFLECVQDMDHENMFWYRQDPGLGLRLIYFSYDVKMKEKGDIPEGYSVSREKKERFSLILESASTNQTSMYLCASRHLGTTPGTSSYNEQFFGPGTRLTVL.

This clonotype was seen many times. The DNA of the CDR3 is TGTGCCAGTAGTATAAGGATGGCAGGGGAAGACACTGAAGCTTTCTTT. This gives the protein CASSIRMAGEDTEAFF. This chain links TRBV19 with TRBJ1-1; TRBD1 is a possible D gene (6 bases). The germline CDR1 and CDR2 sequences are LNHDA and SQIVND (reference sequence). This CDR3 spans 16 amino acids. V was trimmed by 2 bases and J by 3 bases, leaving 16 bases between them.

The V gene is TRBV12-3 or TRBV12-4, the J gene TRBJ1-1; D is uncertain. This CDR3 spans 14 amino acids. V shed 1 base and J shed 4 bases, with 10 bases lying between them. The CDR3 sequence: CASSLEVVGTEAFF. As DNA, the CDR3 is TGTGCCAGCAGTTTAGAAGTGGTTGGCACTGAAGCTTTCTTT.

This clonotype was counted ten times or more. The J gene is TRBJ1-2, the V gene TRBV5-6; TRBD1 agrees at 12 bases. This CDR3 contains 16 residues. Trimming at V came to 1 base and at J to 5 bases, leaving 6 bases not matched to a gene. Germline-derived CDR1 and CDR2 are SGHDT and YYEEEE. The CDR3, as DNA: TGTGCCAGCAGCTTGCTACTGGGACAGGGGGCTTATGGCTACACCTTC. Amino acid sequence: CASSLLLGQGAYGYTF. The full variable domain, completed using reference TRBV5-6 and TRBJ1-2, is DAGVTQSPTHLIKTRGQQVTLRCSPKSGHDTVSWYQQALGQGPQFIFQYYEEEERQRGNFPDRFSGHQFPNYSSELNVNALLLGDSALYLCASSLLLGQGAYGYTFGSGTRLTVV.

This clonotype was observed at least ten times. The CDR3 loop reads CASSDRILAGYNEQFF. As DNA, the CDR3 is TGTGCCAGCAGTGACCGTATACTAGCGGGGTACAATGAGCAGTTCTTC. This chain connects TRBV2 to TRBJ2-1, with 10 bases identical to TRBD2. V shed 3 bases, J shed 4 bases, and the junction held 6 bases outside the gene matches. The CDR3 contains 16 residues. CDR1 is SNHLY and CDR2 is FYNNEI in the germline V gene.

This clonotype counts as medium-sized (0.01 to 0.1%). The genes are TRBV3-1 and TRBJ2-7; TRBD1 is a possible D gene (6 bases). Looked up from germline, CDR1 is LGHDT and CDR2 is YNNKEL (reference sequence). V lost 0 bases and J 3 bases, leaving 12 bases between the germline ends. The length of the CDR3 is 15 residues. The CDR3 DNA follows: TGTGCCAGCAGCCAAGATTGGGGGACATTCTACGAGCAGTACTTC. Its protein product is CASSQDWGTFYEQYF.

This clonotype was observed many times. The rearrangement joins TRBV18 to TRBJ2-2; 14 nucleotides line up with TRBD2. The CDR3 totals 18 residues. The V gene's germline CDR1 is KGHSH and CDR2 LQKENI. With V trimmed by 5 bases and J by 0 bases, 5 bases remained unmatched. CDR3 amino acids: CASSSGLAGGTNTGELFF. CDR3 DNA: TGTGCCAGCTCATCCGGACTAGCGGGGGGCACGAACACCGGGGAGCTGTTTTTT.